The sequence of this T cell receptor beta chain was determined in a study of cytomegalovirus exposure and HLA in healthy donors (TCRdb year 2017). Background for the entire study: An earlier analysis of approximately 640 of the donors reported more than 250 Gb of sequence data and some 120 million unique TCR beta sequences from 190 million or so T cells. An early release covering roughly 640 HLA-typed donors comprised about 300 gigabases of sequencing data and roughly 85 million unique TCR sequences. Of the 300 to 500 genotyped donors, 65% to 90% were placed in the genetic ancestry cluster associated with self-reported Caucasian donors. The aim of the study was to test whether cataloging public T cell receptors could identify signatures of past pathogen exposure. The study used immunosequencing to profile the T cell repertoires of around 600 subjects and linked those repertoires to cytomegalovirus serostatus. In addition to the first cohort of 666 subjects, a separate validation cohort of approximately 130 different subjects was used. The study combined high-throughput TCR immunosequencing, statistical association of individual TCRs with disease status, and machine learning to predict cytomegalovirus infection status. In a later analysis, previously published TCR beta repertoires from more than 500 donors were re-analyzed and high-resolution HLA genotyping was added so that TCR occurrence patterns could be studied. Rather than using new phenotypic data, the later analysis identified candidate immune exposures from TCR beta sequences and from how often those sequences occurred across donors. An earlier analysis of 450 to 750 of the donors used high-throughput TCR beta sequencing to judge whether each TCR beta V gene segment behaved as functional or pseudogenic. Donor age, sex, ethnicity and CMV serostatus were collected together with the repertoire data. In a later genetic analysis, genome-wide SNP genotypes for about 65% of the roughly 700 donors were used, and that subset was treated as a discovery cohort. Every repertoire in the discovery cohort had been generated on one and the same sequencing platform. HLA typing included class I and class II loci at four-digit resolution. Typing coverage varied by locus: roughly 629-640 donors for A, B, C, DRB1 and DQB1; under 550 for DQA1; over 600 for DPA1; 450 to 480 for DPB1. Roughly five DR-DQ haplotypes were handled as single units for association and clustering because linkage in the cohort was strong. Among about 360 genotyped donors of the cohort, an average of about 240,000 unique TCR beta nucleotide sequences were sequenced per donor, about a sixth of them non-productive.

Broad study findings and their caveats: Several of the top co-occurrence clusters appeared to be linked to parvovirus B19, influenza, CMV and Epstein-Barr virus, according to a later analysis. An association between a missense DCLRE1C variant and V-gene and J-gene trimming of TCR beta chains was found in a later genetic analysis and replicated in an independent cohort. In an earlier analysis of about 550 of the donors, most TCR beta V segments were observed in productive rearrangements about 90% or about 30% of the time, broadly matching IMGT annotations. Because some donors lacked HLA typing at each locus, the association tests relied only on the typed subset. In a later genetic analysis, fewer N-insertions in productive TCRs were reported among donors in an Asian-associated ancestry cluster than the roughly 710-donor mean. A further reported finding was that TCR beta sequences accurately predicted the HLA-A and HLA-B alleles for most subjects in the first cohort. Immune exposure information for the cohort was limited to CMV serostatus. The classifier was reported to diagnose cytomegalovirus status with high specificity and sensitivity in both the original cohort and the validation cohort. The presence/absence analyses assumed that sequencing depth was roughly uniform across donors, and that assumption may not be true. The study listed 164 TCR beta chains as associated with cytomegalovirus. Assigning TCR associations to individual alleles was difficult when HLA alleles, especially DR and DQ, strongly co-occurred. Specific HLA alleles were associated with 15,000 to 20,000 TCR beta sequences at a false discovery rate of 0.05 in a later analysis. In this cohort, only TCR beta chains were sequenced, and detectable features were limited by the absence of alpha or paired-chain data. Across donors, most TCR sequences were observed very rarely, whereas some public TCRs were present in many individuals. The authors suggested that the approach could potentially be generalized to other disease states and immunological phenotypes. In a later analysis, HLA-associated TCR beta chains were found to be more clonally expanded and to have lower generation probabilities than equally common non-associated chains. According to a later analysis, most CMV-associated TCR beta chains appeared to be HLA-restricted, and the HLA associations seemed to be driven largely by CMV exposure. A few of the identified cytomegalovirus-associated TCR beta chains were confirmed in vitro to be specific for cytomegalovirus antigens. Correlated functional status among segregating V segments might reflect linkage disequilibrium, but an unknown experimental factor could not be ruled out. Because counts were too low, some 17 rarely observed V segments, including chromosome 9 orphons, were excluded from the earlier analysis of under 650 of the donors. In a later analysis, the rate of TCR association differed among HLA loci, with DRB1 alleles having the most associated TCRs and HLA-C alleles having the fewest. A cluster of highly shared sequence variants was judged likely to be a technical artifact of the sequencing pipeline.

Comments on this clone: The clone's antigen remains unknown. One end of the junction fails to match germline, which may point to a read error.

The cohort consisted of 670 or so healthy bone marrow donors. All cohort members were sampled while nominally healthy, although unrecorded immune exposures were likely present. The donor tested CMV seropositive, placing the donor among the 290 or so seropositive members of the cohort. Every donor gave a peripheral blood sample, and the peripheral blood mononuclear cells from that sample were used for TCR beta sequencing. The Qiagen DNeasy Blood Extraction Kit was used to extract genomic DNA from the blood cell samples. The library was produced with the immunoSEQ multiplex PCR assay. For the multiplex PCR, a mixture combining 60 forward primers for TCR Vbeta segments and 13 reverse primers for TCR Jbeta segments was used. A multiplex PCR assay on genomic DNA amplified the CDR3 region of rearranged TCR beta genes. The amplified TCR beta libraries were sequenced on the Illumina HiSeq System as 87-base-pair reads. In the authors' own workflow: Across the 500 to 700 repertoires, a later analysis counted 80 million or so unique TCR beta chains, 9 million to 14 million of which were shared by at least two donors. To remove PCR and sequencing errors, raw reads were error-corrected and collapsed into unique sequences using a nearest-neighbor algorithm that merged closely related sequences. To assign V, D and J gene segments, CDR3 sequences were aligned to IMGT reference sequences. For a sequence to be retained, at least a six-nucleotide match to both a V gene segment and a J gene segment was required. Rearrangements were classified as productive when the CDR3 lacked stop codons and remained in frame with V and J, and all other rearrangements were classified as non-productive. CDR3 was defined by IMGT convention, running from the second conserved V-encoded cysteine to the conserved J-encoded phenylalanine. The earlier analysis of some 540 of the donors excluded any sequence lacking an unambiguous match to a single V gene segment. In an earlier analysis of approximately 590 of the donors, V segments were called functional above 56.7% productive rearrangements and were called segregating when the between-donor standard deviation exceeded 5%. To diagnose cytomegalovirus status from the catalog of TCR beta chain sequences, a statistical classification framework was built. In a later analysis, V and J genes were assigned by comparing TCR nucleotide sequences against IMGT/GENE-DB human TR gene sequences. In a later analysis, CDR3 sequences and most-parsimonious VDJ recombination scenarios were assigned using the TCRdist pipeline. In a later analysis, every TCR beta chain was defined by the combination of its CDR3 amino acid sequence and its V-gene family, and reads without a unique V-gene family were dropped. A later analysis removed roughly 590 highly shared, low-generation-probability nucleotide sequences to deal with suspected cross-contamination and a sequencing artifact. A later analysis calculated a clonal expansion index for each public chain from normalized within-repertoire ranks of inferred template counts. In a later analysis, generation probabilities were computed with a VDJ recombination model fitted to out-of-frame rearrangements, and the resulting probabilities were checked against IGoR. Hypergeometric tests were used in a later analysis to score TCR-TCR, TCR-HLA and TCR-CMV co-occurrence, with a repertoire-size bias correction applied to the TCR pairs. To estimate false discovery rates, a later analysis permuted the HLA or CMV assignments 20 times. In a later analysis, co-occurring TCRs were grouped using DBSCAN, and TCRdist sequence similarity was added for clustering within HLA-allele-positive subsets. For co-occurrence clustering, repertoires with fewer than 30,000 or more than 120,000 public chains were excluded, along with roughly 5 repertoires with anomalous nucleotide sharing. The source is immuneACCESS, and TCRdb retained only in-frame sequences with V and J called. Part of the clones is not carried over; for the studies checked, unresolved V genes explain less than half of this, and the remainder is unexplained. That table is the source of V, J and clone size, and D and trimming were worked out from the DNA. This sample holds some 50,000 clones; around 72% were observed only once. The ten largest clones capture around 22% of the sample.

Material: PBMCs. The receptor was isolated from a woman aged 50 to 60 in good health and CMV-seropositive.

DNA sequence: TGTGCTAGCAGCAACGGAGAGACCCAGTACTTC. It translates as CASSNGETQYF. The chain was built from TRBV7-7 and TRBJ2-5; no D gene is confidently identified. From cysteine to phenylalanine, the CDR3 is 11 amino acids long. Just the 33-base CDR3 DNA is kept, in frame starting at base 1. The germline V gene (reference sequence) yields SSHAT for CDR1 and FNYEAQ for CDR2.